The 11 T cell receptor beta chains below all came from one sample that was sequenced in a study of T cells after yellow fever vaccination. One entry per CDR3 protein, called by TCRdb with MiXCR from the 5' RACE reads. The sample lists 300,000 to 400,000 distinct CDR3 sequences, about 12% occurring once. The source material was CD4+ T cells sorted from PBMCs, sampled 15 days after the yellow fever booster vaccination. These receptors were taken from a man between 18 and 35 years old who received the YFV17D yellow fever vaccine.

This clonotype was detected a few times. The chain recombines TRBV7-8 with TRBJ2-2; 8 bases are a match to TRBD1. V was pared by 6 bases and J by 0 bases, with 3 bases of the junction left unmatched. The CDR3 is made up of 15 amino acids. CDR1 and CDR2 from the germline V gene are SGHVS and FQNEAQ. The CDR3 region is CASRGQGPNTGELFF. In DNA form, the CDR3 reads TGTGCCAGCAGAGGACAGGGCCCGAACACCGGGGAGCTGTTTTTT.

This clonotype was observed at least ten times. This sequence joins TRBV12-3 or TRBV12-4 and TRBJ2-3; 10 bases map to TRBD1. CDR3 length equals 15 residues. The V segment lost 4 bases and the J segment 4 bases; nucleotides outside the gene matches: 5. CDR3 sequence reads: CASSYRTGGPDTQYF. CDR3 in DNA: TGTGCCAGCAGTTACAGGACAGGGGGTCCAGATACGCAGTATTTT.

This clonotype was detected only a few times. DNA of the CDR3: TGTGCCAGCAGTCCGCAGGGCTACGCCCAGCATTTT. Residues: CASSPQGYAQHF. This chain links TRBV12-3 or TRBV12-4 with TRBJ1-5, with a weak D call TRBD1 (5 bases). The CDR3 is made up of 12 amino acids. V dropped 5 bases and J dropped 11 bases, with 13 bases sitting between them.

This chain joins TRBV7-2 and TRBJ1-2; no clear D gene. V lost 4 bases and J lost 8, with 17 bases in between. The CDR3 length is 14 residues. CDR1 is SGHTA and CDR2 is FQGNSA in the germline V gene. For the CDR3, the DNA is TGTGCCAGCAGCTCCTATGACCGGGTCGGGGGCTACACCTTC. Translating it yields CASSSYDRVGGYTF.

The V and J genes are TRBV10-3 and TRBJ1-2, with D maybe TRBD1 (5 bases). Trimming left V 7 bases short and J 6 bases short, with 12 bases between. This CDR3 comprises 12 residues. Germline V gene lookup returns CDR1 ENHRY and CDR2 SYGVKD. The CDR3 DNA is TGTGCCATCAAATCCGGGGCCGATGGCTACACCTTC. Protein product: CAIKSGADGYTF.

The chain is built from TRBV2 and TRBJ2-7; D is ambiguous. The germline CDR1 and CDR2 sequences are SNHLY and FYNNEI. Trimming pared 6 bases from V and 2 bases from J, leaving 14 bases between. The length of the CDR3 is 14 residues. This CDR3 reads CASRAQVSPYEQYF. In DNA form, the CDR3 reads TGTGCCAGCAGGGCCCAGGTCTCGCCCTACGAGCAGTACTTC. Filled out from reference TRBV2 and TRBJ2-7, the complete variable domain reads EPEVTQTPSHQVTQMGQEVILRCVPISNHLYFYWYRQILGQKVEFLVSFYNNEISEKSEIFDDQFSVERPDGSNFTLKIRSTKLEDSAMYFCASRAQVSPYEQYFGPGTRLTVT.

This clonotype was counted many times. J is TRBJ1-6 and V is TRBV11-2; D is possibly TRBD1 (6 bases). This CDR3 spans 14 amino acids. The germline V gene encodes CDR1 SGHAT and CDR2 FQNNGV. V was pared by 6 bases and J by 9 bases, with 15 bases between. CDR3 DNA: TGTGCCAGCAGTTCAAGGGGGGGACCTTCACCCCTCCACTTT. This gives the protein CASSSRGGPSPLHF.

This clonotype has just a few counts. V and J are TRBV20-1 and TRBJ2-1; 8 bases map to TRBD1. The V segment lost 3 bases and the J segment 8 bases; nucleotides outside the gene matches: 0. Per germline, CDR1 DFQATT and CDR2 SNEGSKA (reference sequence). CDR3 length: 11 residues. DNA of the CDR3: TGCAGTGCTAGGACAGGGGATGAGCAGTTCTTC. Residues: CSARTGDEQFF.

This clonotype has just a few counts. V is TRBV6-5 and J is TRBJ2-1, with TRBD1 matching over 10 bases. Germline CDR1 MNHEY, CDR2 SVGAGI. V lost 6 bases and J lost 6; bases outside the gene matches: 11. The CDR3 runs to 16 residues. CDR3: CASSGNPGQGFNEQFF. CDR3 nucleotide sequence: TGTGCCAGCAGCGGTAATCCGGGACAGGGGTTCAATGAGCAGTTCTTC.

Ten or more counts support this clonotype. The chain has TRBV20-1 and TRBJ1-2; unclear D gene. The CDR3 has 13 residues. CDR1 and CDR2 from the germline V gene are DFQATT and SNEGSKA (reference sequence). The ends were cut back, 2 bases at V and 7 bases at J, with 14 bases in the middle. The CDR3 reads CSARQVGSSGYTF. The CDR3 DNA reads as TGCAGTGCTAGACAGGTGGGCTCCTCTGGCTACACCTTC.

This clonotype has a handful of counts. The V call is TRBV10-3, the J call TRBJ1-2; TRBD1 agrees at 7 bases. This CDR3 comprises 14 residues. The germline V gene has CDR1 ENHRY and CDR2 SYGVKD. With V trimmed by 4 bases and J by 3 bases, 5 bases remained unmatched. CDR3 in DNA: TGTGCCATCAGTGGCAGGGACAGCGACTATGGCTACACCTTC. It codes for CAISGRDSDYGYTF.